Listed here are 8 T cell receptor beta chains from one sample, sequenced in a study of blood T cell repertoires in COVID-19. Clones were read by immunoSEQ multiplex PCR, and TCRdb kept only the in-frame ones, dropping some. The table has some 500,000 clones, more than 75% seen once. Sequences were obtained from PBMCs or T cells enriched from blood (not recorded which). These receptors all stem from a woman aged 40 to 55 who had recovered from COVID-19.

This chain uses TRBV4-3 with TRBJ2-7, with 7 positions matching TRBD1. V dropped 0 bases and J dropped 6; count of bases not matched to a gene: 2. Germline V gene lookup returns CDR1 LGHNA and CDR2 YSLEER. There are 13 residues in the CDR3. The CDR3 nucleotides are TGCGCCAGCAGCCAAGAGACAGGGACCGAGCAGTACTTC. Its translation: CASSQETGTEQYF.

This clone was picked up a small number of times. This chain uses TRBV6-5 with TRBJ1-5; no clear D gene. V was pared by 2 bases and J by 6 bases, with 8 bases between. This CDR3 is built from 13 residues. Germline V CDR1 and CDR2: MNHEY, SVGAGI. CDR3: CASSYGEGQPQHF. CDR3 sequence (DNA): TGTGCCAGCAGTTACGGGGAGGGTCAGCCCCAGCATTTT.

The chain couples TRBV15 to TRBJ1-5, with 9 bases identical to TRBD1. Trimming removed 5 bases from V and 9 bases from J; junction bases left unmatched: 11. The CDR3 loop spans 15 amino acids. Germline V lookup: CDR1 LNHNV, CDR2 YYDKDF (reference sequence). The CDR3 DNA sequence: TGTGCCACCAGCCCGGACAGGGGCGAGACATGGCCCCAGCATTTT. Protein sequence: CATSPDRGETWPQHF.

This clone has just one count. The chain joins TRBV3-1 (or the pseudogene TRBV3-2) to TRBJ1-1; 9 bases line up with TRBD1. The CDR3 totals 17 residues. CDR1 and CDR2 from the germline V gene are LGHDT and YNNKEL (reference sequence). After removal of 4 bases from V and 5 bases from J, the junction contained 14 bases not matched to a gene. As DNA, the CDR3 is TGTGCCAGCAGCCCTCCGAGTGGGACAGGGCTAAGGACTGAAGCTTTCTTT. The encoded protein is CASSPPSGTGLRTEAFF.

Turning to this clone: The sample contains more than one DNA sequence encoding this CDR3. This chain connects TRBV19 to TRBJ2-6; no definite D call. Germline CDR1 LNHDA, CDR2 SQIVND (reference sequence). CDR3 size: 13 residues. Trimming took 7 bases from V and 2 from J, leaving 6 bases between them. This CDR3 is CASTETGANVLTF. CDR3 bases: TGTGCCAGTACGGAGACTGGGGCCAACGTCCTGACTTTC.

The rearrangement links TRBV27 to TRBJ2-7; 11 nucleotides line up with TRBD1. CDR1 and CDR2 (germline): MNHEY, SMNVEV (reference sequence). This CDR3 spans 16 amino acids. J lost 2 bases, V lost 5 bases, and 8 bases had no gene match. The CDR3 DNA sequence: TGTGCCAGCAGTGGAAGGGACAGGGGGTTCCCCTACGAGCAGTACTTC. Amino acid sequence: CASSGRDRGFPYEQYF.

This clone was detected only once. The rearrangement uses TRBV2 and TRBJ2-7; 7 positions match TRBD1. This CDR3 comprises 16 residues. The germline gives CDR1 SNHLY, CDR2 FYNNEI. Trimming at V came to 9 bases and at J to 2 bases, leaving 16 bases not matched to a gene. The CDR3 is CASFSLGQKMAYEQYF. In DNA form, the CDR3 reads TGTGCCAGTTTCTCCTTGGGACAGAAAATGGCCTACGAGCAGTACTTC.

The V gene is TRBV5-1, the J gene TRBJ2-5; TRBD1 might be the D (5 bases). The CDR3 is 16 residues long. Looked up from germline, CDR1 is SGHRS and CDR2 is YFSETQ. V was clipped by 0 bases and J by 3 bases, with 15 bases between them. Here the CDR3 reads CASSLEYPGSKETQYF. Here the CDR3 DNA reads TGCGCCAGCAGCTTGGAGTACCCAGGGTCCAAAGAGACCCAGTACTTC.